These 10 T cell receptor beta chains came from one sample sequenced in a study of CXCR3-negative and CXCR3-positive naive CD8 T cells. The TRB cDNA libraries were prepared by 5' RACE with UMI labels. Using the 5' RACE reads, TCRdb records one entry per CDR3 protein without DNA. Here the sample table reports fewer than 90,000 distinct CDR3 sequences. Sequencing was performed on naive CXCR3- CD8+ T cells from blood. Subset reported: CD45RO-CCR7+CD27+CD95- naive CD8+ T cells lacking CXCR3 (TNR3-). Source of these receptors: a human donor in good health. Some clones in this sample may be carry-over from other donors' samples.

The V gene is TRBV19, the J gene TRBJ2-3; TCRdb names TRBD1, which stays unverified in the absence of DNA. The CDR3 length is 16 residues. CDR1 is LNHDA and CDR2 is SQIVND in the germline V gene (reference sequence). The CDR3 loop reads CASSLRTGGGTDTQYF.

This chain uses TRBV4-1 with TRBJ2-5; TCRdb outputs TRBD2, but without DNA this stays unchecked. From germline, CDR1 is MGHRA and CDR2 YSYEKL. This CDR3 comprises 16 residues. CDR3 region: CASSHPRSGGQETQYF.

The chain employs TRBV5-1 and TRBJ2-1; TCRdb indicates TRBD2, and absent DNA this call remains unverified. Germline CDR1 SGHRS, CDR2 YFSETQ. The CDR3 is 16 residues long. CDR3 in amino acids: CASSLAPAGGLGEQFF. The complete variable domain, with remaining parts taken from reference TRBV5-1 and TRBJ2-1, reads KAGVTQTPRYLIKTRGQQVTLSCSPISGHRSVSWYQQTPGQGLQFLFEYFSETQRNKGNFPGRFSGRQFSNSRSEMNVSTLELGDSALYLCASSLAPAGGLGEQFFGPGTRLTVL.

The chain links TRBV15 to TRBJ2-1; lacking DNA, the TRBD1 call made by TCRdb goes unchecked. This CDR3 spans 13 amino acids. CDR1 is LNHNV, CDR2 YYDKDF, per germline (reference sequence). The CDR3 loop reads CATSRATGLGQFF.

The chain joins TRBV5-4 to TRBJ2-5. Germline CDR1 reads SGHNT; CDR2 reads YYREEE (reference sequence). CDR3 length equals 14 residues. This CDR3 reads CASSLEQSQETQYF.

J is TRBJ2-5 and V is TRBV7-6; absent DNA, TCRdb's TRBD1 call cannot be checked. This CDR3 region has 14 residues. Germline CDR1 SGHVS, CDR2 FNYEAQ. CDR3 protein: CASSSRTGEETQYF. Using reference TRBV7-6 and TRBJ2-5 for the parts outside the CDR3, the full variable domain is GAGVSQSPRYKVTKRGQDVALRCDPISGHVSLYWYRQALGQGPEFLTYFNYEAQQDKSGLPNDRFSAERPEGSISTLTIQRTEQRDSAMYRCASSSRTGEETQYFGPGTRLLVL.

The genes are TRBV7-2 and TRBJ2-5; there is no DNA to check the TCRdb D call of TRBD1. This CDR3 spans 14 amino acids. The germline gives CDR1 SGHTA, CDR2 FQGNSA. CDR3 sequence reads: CASSLGGGRETQYF.

V is TRBV12-3 or TRBV12-4 and J is TRBJ2-1; the D call of TRBD2 rests on TCRdb alone, since no DNA is present to check it. The CDR3 totals 16 residues. This CDR3 reads CASSPGLAGTSGEQFF.

The chain combines TRBV14 with TRBJ2-7; as DNA is missing, the TRBD2 call by TCRdb cannot be tested. CDR1 SGHDN and CDR2 FVKESK come from the germline V gene. The CDR3 consists of 14 residues. The CDR3 region is CASSRVGGAYEQYF.

The chain combines TRBV3-1 with TRBJ2-1; as DNA is missing, the TRBD2 call by TCRdb cannot be tested. Germline lookup yields CDR1 LGHDT and CDR2 YNNKEL (reference sequence). This CDR3 has 18 residues. CDR3 amino acids: CASSPKAGLAGAYNEQFF.